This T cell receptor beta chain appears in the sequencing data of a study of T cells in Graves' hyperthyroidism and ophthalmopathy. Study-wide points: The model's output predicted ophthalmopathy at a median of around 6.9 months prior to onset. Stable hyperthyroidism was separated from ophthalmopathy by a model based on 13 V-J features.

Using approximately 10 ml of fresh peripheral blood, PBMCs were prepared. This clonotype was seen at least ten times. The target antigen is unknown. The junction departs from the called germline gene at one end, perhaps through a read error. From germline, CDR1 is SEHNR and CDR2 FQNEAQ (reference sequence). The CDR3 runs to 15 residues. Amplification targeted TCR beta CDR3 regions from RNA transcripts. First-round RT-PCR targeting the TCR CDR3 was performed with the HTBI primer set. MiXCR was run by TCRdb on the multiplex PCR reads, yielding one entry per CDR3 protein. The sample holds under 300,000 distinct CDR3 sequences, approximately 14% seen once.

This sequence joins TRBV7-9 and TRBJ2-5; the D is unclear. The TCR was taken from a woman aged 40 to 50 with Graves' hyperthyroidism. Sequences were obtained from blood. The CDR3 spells CTSSRPRWFQETQYF. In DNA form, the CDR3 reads TGTACCAGCAGCCGGCCCAGATGGTTTCAAGAGACCCAGTACTTC. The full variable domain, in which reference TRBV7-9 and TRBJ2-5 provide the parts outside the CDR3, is DTGVSQNPRHKITKRGQNVTFRCDPISEHNRLYWYRQTLGQGPEFLTYFQNEAQLEKSRLLSDRFSAERPKGSFSTLEIQRTEQGDSAMYLCTSSRPRWFQETQYFGPGTRLLVL.